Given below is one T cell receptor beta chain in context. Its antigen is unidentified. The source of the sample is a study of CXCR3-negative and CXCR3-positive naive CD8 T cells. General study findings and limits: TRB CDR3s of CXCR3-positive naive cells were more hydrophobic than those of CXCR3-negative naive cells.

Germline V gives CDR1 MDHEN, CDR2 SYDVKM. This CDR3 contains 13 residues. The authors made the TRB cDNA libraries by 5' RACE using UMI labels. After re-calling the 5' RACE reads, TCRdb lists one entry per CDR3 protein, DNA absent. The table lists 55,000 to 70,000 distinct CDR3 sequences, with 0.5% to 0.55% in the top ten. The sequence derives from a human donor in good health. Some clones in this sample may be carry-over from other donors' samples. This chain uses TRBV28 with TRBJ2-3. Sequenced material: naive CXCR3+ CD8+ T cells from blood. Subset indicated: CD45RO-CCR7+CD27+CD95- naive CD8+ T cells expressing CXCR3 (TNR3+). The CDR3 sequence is CASTPDSTDTQYF.